This is a list of T cell receptor beta chains from one sample in a study of blood T cell repertoires in COVID-19. TCRdb keeps only in-frame clones here, not all; method: immunoSEQ multiplex PCR. The table lists over 100,000 clones, approximately 87% of them singletons. The material sequenced was peripheral blood. The origin of the receptors is a woman aged 55-69 years with acute or convalescent COVID-19. CDR3s include the opening cysteine and the closing phenylalanine or tryptophan. The order of the fields is clone size, CDR3 length, J gene, D gene, V gene, CDR3 protein, CDR3 DNA. The D gene is left open where the match is weak. The listing skips clone size in some rows; elsewhere it reads once, few, many or a size class.

clone size: .; CDR3 length: 15; J gene: TRBJ2-5; D gene: TRBD1; V gene: TRBV25-1; CDR3 protein: CASSLTGDLGETQYF; CDR3 DNA: TGTGCCAGCAGTTTAACAGGGGATTTGGGGGAGACCCAGTACTTC
clone size: .; CDR3 length: 14; J gene: TRBJ1-2; D gene: .; V gene: TRBV28; CDR3 protein: CASSLPLAGYGYTF; CDR3 DNA: TGTGCCAGCAGTTTGCCCTTGGCGGGGTATGGCTACACCTTC
clone size: .; CDR3 length: 16; J gene: TRBJ2-5; D gene: TRBD2; V gene: TRBV19; CDR3 protein: CASSMEAGGRGGTQYF; CDR3 DNA: TGTGCCAGTAGTATGGAAGCGGGGGGCCGCGGGGGGACCCAGTACTTC
clone size: .; CDR3 length: 15; J gene: TRBJ1-3; D gene: .; V gene: TRBV9; CDR3 protein: CASSVEGFSGNTIYF; CDR3 DNA: TGTGCCAGCAGCGTAGAGGGGTTCTCTGGAAACACCATATATTTT
clone size: .; CDR3 length: 16; J gene: TRBJ1-5; D gene: .; V gene: TRBV6-2/TRBV6-3; CDR3 protein: CASSYIRGGGDQPQHF; CDR3 DNA: TGTGCCAGCAGTTACATCCGAGGGGGAGGGGATCAGCCCCAGCATTTT
clone size: .; CDR3 length: 14; J gene: TRBJ1-1; D gene: TRBD1; V gene: TRBV10-3; CDR3 protein: CAIGTGKPNTEAFF; CDR3 DNA: TGTGCCATTGGGACAGGCAAACCGAACACTGAAGCTTTCTTT
clone size: once; CDR3 length: 17; J gene: TRBJ2-1; D gene: .; V gene: TRBV7-9; CDR3 protein: CASSKIGSGSWGNEQFF; CDR3 DNA: TGTGCCAGCAGCAAAATTGGCAGCGGGTCGTGGGGCAATGAGCAGTTCTTC
clone size: .; CDR3 length: 14; J gene: TRBJ1-5; D gene: .; V gene: TRBV2; CDR3 protein: CASSEETAPKPQHF; CDR3 DNA: TGTGCCAGCAGTGAAGAGACAGCCCCGAAGCCCCAGCATTTT
clone size: .; CDR3 length: 12; J gene: TRBJ1-2; D gene: .; V gene: TRBV10-3; CDR3 protein: CAISESVYGYTF; CDR3 DNA: TGTGCCATCAGTGAGTCCGTTTATGGCTACACCTTC
clone size: .; CDR3 length: 15; J gene: TRBJ2-1; D gene: .; V gene: TRBV27; CDR3 protein: CASSFSVSSYNEQFF; CDR3 DNA: TGTGCCAGCAGTTTCAGCGTCAGCTCCTACAATGAGCAGTTCTTC
clone size: .; CDR3 length: 15; J gene: TRBJ1-6; D gene: TRBD1; V gene: TRBV6-5; CDR3 protein: CASSYRNRGQTPLHF; CDR3 DNA: TGTGCCAGCAGTTACAGGAACAGGGGACAGACGCCCCTCCACTTT
clone size: .; CDR3 length: 15; J gene: TRBJ1-4; D gene: TRBD1; V gene: TRBV27; CDR3 protein: CASRPDRGTNEKLFF; CDR3 DNA: TGTGCCAGCAGACCCGACAGGGGAACTAATGAAAAACTGTTTTTT
clone size: few; CDR3 length: 14; J gene: TRBJ1-2; D gene: TRBD1; V gene: TRBV7-3; CDR3 protein: CASSFQGQGDSYTF; CDR3 DNA: TGTGCCAGCAGCTTCCAGGGACAGGGAGACAGCTACACCTTC
clone size: .; CDR3 length: 14; J gene: TRBJ2-1; D gene: TRBD2; V gene: TRBV10-3; CDR3 protein: CATSFLAGEDEQFF; CDR3 DNA: TGTGCCACTTCCTTCCTAGCGGGGGAGGATGAGCAGTTCTTC
clone size: .; CDR3 length: 14; J gene: TRBJ1-5; D gene: .; V gene: TRBV19; CDR3 protein: CASTPDGGNQPQHF; CDR3 DNA: TGTGCCAGTACCCCGGACGGGGGGAATCAGCCCCAGCATTTT
clone size: .; CDR3 length: 15; J gene: TRBJ2-4; D gene: .; V gene: TRBV5-1; CDR3 protein: CASSPTKGSENIQYF; CDR3 DNA: TGCGCCAGCAGCCCAACTAAGGGGTCGGAGAACATTCAGTACTTC
clone size: once; CDR3 length: 15; J gene: TRBJ1-2; D gene: TRBD1; V gene: TRBV6-4; CDR3 protein: CASSGGQGRNYGYTF; CDR3 DNA: TGTGCCAGCAGTGGGGGACAGGGGAGGAACTATGGCTACACCTTC
clone size: .; CDR3 length: 16; J gene: TRBJ1-2; D gene: .; V gene: TRBV4-1; CDR3 protein: CASSQGRARGNYGYTF; CDR3 DNA: TGCGCCAGCAGCCAAGGTAGAGCCCGGGGGAACTATGGCTACACCTTC
clone size: .; CDR3 length: 14; J gene: TRBJ1-2; D gene: TRBD1; V gene: TRBV5-8; CDR3 protein: CASSLLDRGLGYTF; CDR3 DNA: TGTGCCAGCAGCTTGCTCGACAGGGGGCTTGGCTACACCTTC
clone size: .; CDR3 length: 15; J gene: TRBJ2-2; D gene: .; V gene: TRBV7-9; CDR3 protein: CASSPGQGNTGELFF; CDR3 DNA: TGTGCCAGCAGCCCCGGGCAGGGGAACACCGGGGAGCTGTTTTTT
clone size: .; CDR3 length: 13; J gene: TRBJ1-1; D gene: TRBD1; V gene: TRBV7-2; CDR3 protein: CASSLEVRTGAFF; CDR3 DNA: TGTGCCAGCAGCTTAGAAGTCCGGACAGGGGCTTTCTTT
clone size: once; CDR3 length: 12; J gene: TRBJ1-2; D gene: .; V gene: TRBV29-1; CDR3 protein: CSVEGQGYGYTF; CDR3 DNA: TGCAGCGTTGAGGGGCAGGGCTATGGCTACACCTTC
clone size: .; CDR3 length: 18; J gene: TRBJ1-2; D gene: .; V gene: TRBV11-3; CDR3 protein: CASSPLHSELGGVIGYTF; CDR3 DNA: TGTGCCAGCAGCCCCCTACATAGCGAGTTAGGGGGGGTGATTGGCTACACCTTC
clone size: .; CDR3 length: 15; J gene: TRBJ1-2; D gene: .; V gene: TRBV28; CDR3 protein: CASSNSGTLGYGYTF; CDR3 DNA: TGTGCCAGCAGTAACTCCGGGACTCTCGGCTATGGCTACACCTTC
clone size: .; CDR3 length: 15; J gene: TRBJ1-1; D gene: TRBD1; V gene: TRBV28; CDR3 protein: CASSYTGGRNTEAFF; CDR3 DNA: TGTGCCAGCAGTTATACAGGGGGCAGGAACACTGAAGCTTTCTTT
clone size: .; CDR3 length: 16; J gene: TRBJ2-1; D gene: TRBD2; V gene: TRBV19; CDR3 protein: CASTSGRRLVDNEQFF; CDR3 DNA: TGTGCCAGTACCAGCGGGAGGCGTTTAGTGGACAATGAGCAGTTCTTC
clone size: .; CDR3 length: 15; J gene: TRBJ1-5; D gene: .; V gene: TRBV28; CDR3 protein: CASSFPVGQPETQHF; CDR3 DNA: TGTGCCAGCAGTTTCCCCGTTGGACAGCCCGAGACCCAGCATTTT
clone size: .; CDR3 length: 11; J gene: TRBJ1-1; D gene: .; V gene: TRBV18; CDR3 protein: CASSRAAEAFF; CDR3 DNA: TGTGCCAGCTCACGGGCCGCTGAAGCTTTCTTT
clone size: .; CDR3 length: 16; J gene: TRBJ1-4; D gene: .; V gene: TRBV28; CDR3 protein: CASSLAGGGKREKLFF; CDR3 DNA: TGTGCCAGCAGTTTAGCCGGGGGGGGGAAGAGGGAAAAACTGTTTTTT
clone size: once; CDR3 length: 11; J gene: TRBJ2-3; D gene: .; V gene: TRBV6-2/TRBV6-3; CDR3 protein: CASSPGDTQYF; CDR3 DNA: TGTGCCAGCAGTCCCGGGGATACGCAGTATTTT
clone size: .; CDR3 length: 18; J gene: TRBJ1-3; D gene: TRBD1; V gene: TRBV11-2; CDR3 protein: CASSLKGQGDHSGNTIYF; CDR3 DNA: TGTGCCAGCAGCTTAAAGGGACAGGGGGACCACTCTGGAAACACCATATATTTT
clone size: .; CDR3 length: 15; J gene: TRBJ2-5; D gene: .; V gene: TRBV7-9; CDR3 protein: CASSVDLTVQETQYF; CDR3 DNA: TGTGCCAGCAGCGTAGACCTGACAGTCCAAGAGACCCAGTACTTC
clone size: .; CDR3 length: 15; J gene: TRBJ1-2; D gene: .; V gene: TRBV27; CDR3 protein: CASSLSAAANYGYTF; CDR3 DNA: TGTGCCAGCAGTTTATCGGCGGCGGCCAACTATGGCTACACCTTC
clone size: .; CDR3 length: 14; J gene: TRBJ1-2; D gene: TRBD1; V gene: TRBV6-5; CDR3 protein: CASRDGQGNYGYTF; CDR3 DNA: TGTGCCAGCAGAGATGGACAGGGAAACTATGGCTACACCTTC
clone size: .; CDR3 length: 14; J gene: TRBJ1-4; D gene: TRBD1; V gene: TRBV6-5; CDR3 protein: CASVRDRDYEKLFF; CDR3 DNA: TGTGCCAGCGTCCGGGACAGGGATTATGAAAAACTGTTTTTT
clone size: .; CDR3 length: 13; J gene: TRBJ2-5; D gene: .; V gene: TRBV15; CDR3 protein: CATSRGGGETQYF; CDR3 DNA: TGTGCCACCAGCAGAGGCGGAGGGGAGACCCAGTACTTC
clone size: few; CDR3 length: 15; J gene: TRBJ2-1; D gene: TRBD2; V gene: TRBV3-1/TRBV3-2; CDR3 protein: CASSHETSGEDEQFF; CDR3 DNA: TGTGCCAGCAGCCATGAGACTAGCGGCGAGGATGAGCAGTTCTTC
clone size: once; CDR3 length: 15; J gene: TRBJ1-5; D gene: TRBD1; V gene: TRBV27; CDR3 protein: CASSLQGGGGQPQHF; CDR3 DNA: TGTGCCAGCAGTTTGCAGGGGGGAGGAGGTCAGCCCCAGCATTTT
clone size: .; CDR3 length: 16; J gene: TRBJ1-3; D gene: TRBD1; V gene: TRBV6-5; CDR3 protein: CASSYSGTGPGNTIYF; CDR3 DNA: TGTGCCAGCAGTTACTCGGGGACAGGCCCTGGAAACACCATATATTTT
clone size: few; CDR3 length: 12; J gene: TRBJ1-4; D gene: TRBD1; V gene: TRBV30; CDR3 protein: CAWDRDNEKLFF; CDR3 DNA: TGTGCCTGGGACAGGGATAATGAAAAACTGTTTTTT
clone size: once; CDR3 length: 18; J gene: TRBJ2-2; D gene: TRBD2; V gene: TRBV24-1; CDR3 protein: CATSALGGSGRNTGELFF; CDR3 DNA: TGTGCCACCAGTGCCTTGGGAGGGAGCGGGAGAAATACCGGGGAGCTGTTTTTT
clone size: few; CDR3 length: 13; J gene: TRBJ2-1; D gene: TRBD1; V gene: TRBV6-5; CDR3 protein: CASSYEGADEQFF; CDR3 DNA: TGTGCCAGCAGTTACGAGGGGGCGGATGAGCAGTTCTTC
clone size: once; CDR3 length: 13; J gene: TRBJ2-1; D gene: TRBD2; V gene: TRBV27; CDR3 protein: CASSPQTSASQFF; CDR3 DNA: TGTGCCAGCAGTCCCCAGACTAGCGCCTCGCAGTTCTTC